The clone carrying this T cell receptor beta chain was seen many times. CDR1 and CDR2 (germline): MNHEY, SMNVEV (reference sequence). The CDR3 loop spans 14 amino acids. V lost 8 bases and J lost 1, with 9 bases in between. Amplification targeted TCR beta CDR3 regions from RNA transcripts. The study used the HTBI primer set for a first-round RT-PCR of the TCR CDR3. TCRdb reprocessed the multiplex PCR reads via MiXCR and lists one record per CDR3 protein. Found here are a few hundred thousand distinct CDR3 sequences, 15% to 20% of them singletons; the top ten hold around 16%. The source of the sample is a study of T cells in Graves' hyperthyroidism and ophthalmopathy.

The material sequenced was blood. The gene calls are TRBV27 and TRBJ2-6, with D unclear. This clonotype originated in a woman aged 40 to 50 with Graves' ophthalmopathy. CDR3 in amino acids: CASGTFSGANVLTF. The DNA of the CDR3 is TGTGCCAGCGGTACGTTTTCTGGGGCCAACGTCCTGACTTTC. The full variable domain, with the rest looked up from reference TRBV27 and TRBJ2-6, is EAQVTQNPRYLITVTGKKLTVTCSQNMNHEYMSWYRQDPGLGLRQIYYSMNVEVTDKGDVPEGYKVSRKEKRNFPLILESPSPNQTSLYFCASGTFSGANVLTFGAGSRLTVL.